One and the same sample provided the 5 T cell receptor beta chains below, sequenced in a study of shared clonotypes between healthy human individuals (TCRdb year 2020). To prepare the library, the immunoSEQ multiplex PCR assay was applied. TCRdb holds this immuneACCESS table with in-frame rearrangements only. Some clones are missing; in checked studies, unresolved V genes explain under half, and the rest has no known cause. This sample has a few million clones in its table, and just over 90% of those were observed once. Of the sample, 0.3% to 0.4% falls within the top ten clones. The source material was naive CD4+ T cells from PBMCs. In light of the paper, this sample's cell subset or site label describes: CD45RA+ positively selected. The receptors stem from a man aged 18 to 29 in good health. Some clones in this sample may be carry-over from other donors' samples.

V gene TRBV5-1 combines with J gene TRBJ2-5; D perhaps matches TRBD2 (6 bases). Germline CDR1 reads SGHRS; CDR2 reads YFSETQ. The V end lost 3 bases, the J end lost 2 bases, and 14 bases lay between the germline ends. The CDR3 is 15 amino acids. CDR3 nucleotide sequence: TGCGCCAGCAGCTGGCCTAGCGCATTTCAAGAGACCCAGTACTTC. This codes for CASSWPSAFQETQYF.

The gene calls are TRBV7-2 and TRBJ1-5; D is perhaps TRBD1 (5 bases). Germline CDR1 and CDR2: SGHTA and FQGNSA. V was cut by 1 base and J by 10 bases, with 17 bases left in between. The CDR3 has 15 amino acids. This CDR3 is CASSLEAGARGPQHF. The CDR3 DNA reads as TGTGCCAGCAGCTTAGAAGCCGGGGCCCGGGGACCCCAGCATTTT.

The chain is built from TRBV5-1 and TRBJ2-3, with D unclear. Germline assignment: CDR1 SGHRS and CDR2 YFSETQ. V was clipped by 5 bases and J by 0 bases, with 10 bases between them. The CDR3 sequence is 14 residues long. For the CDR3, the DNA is TGCGCCAGCAGTGAGATACCTAGCACAGATACGCAGTATTTT. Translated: CASSEIPSTDTQYF.

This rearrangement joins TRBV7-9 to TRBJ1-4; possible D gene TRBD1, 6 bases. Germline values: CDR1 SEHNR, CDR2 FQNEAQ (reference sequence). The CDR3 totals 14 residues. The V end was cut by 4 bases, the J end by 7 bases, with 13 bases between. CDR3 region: CASSSGTYGEKLFF. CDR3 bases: TGTGCCAGCAGCTCCGGGACATACGGTGAAAAACTGTTTTTT.

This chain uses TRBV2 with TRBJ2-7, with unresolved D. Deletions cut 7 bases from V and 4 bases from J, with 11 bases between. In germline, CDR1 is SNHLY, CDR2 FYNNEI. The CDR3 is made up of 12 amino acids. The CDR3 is CASTGSLYEQYF. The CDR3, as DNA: TGTGCCAGCACCGGCTCCCTTTACGAGCAGTACTTC. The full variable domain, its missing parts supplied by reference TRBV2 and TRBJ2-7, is EPEVTQTPSHQVTQMGQEVILRCVPISNHLYFYWYRQILGQKVEFLVSFYNNEISEKSEIFDDQFSVERPDGSNFTLKIRSTKLEDSAMYFCASTGSLYEQYFGPGTRLTVT.